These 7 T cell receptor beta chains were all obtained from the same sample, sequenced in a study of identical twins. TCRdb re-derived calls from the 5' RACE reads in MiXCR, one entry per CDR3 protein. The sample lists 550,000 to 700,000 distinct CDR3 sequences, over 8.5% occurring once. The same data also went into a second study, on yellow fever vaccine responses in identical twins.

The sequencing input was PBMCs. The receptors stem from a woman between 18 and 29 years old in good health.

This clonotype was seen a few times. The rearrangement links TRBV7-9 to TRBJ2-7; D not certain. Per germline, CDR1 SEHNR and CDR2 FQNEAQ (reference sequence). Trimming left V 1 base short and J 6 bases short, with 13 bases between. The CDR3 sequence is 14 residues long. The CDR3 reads CASSLGAGVGEQYF. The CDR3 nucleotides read TGTGCCAGCAGCTTAGGTGCAGGAGTAGGCGAGCAGTACTTC.

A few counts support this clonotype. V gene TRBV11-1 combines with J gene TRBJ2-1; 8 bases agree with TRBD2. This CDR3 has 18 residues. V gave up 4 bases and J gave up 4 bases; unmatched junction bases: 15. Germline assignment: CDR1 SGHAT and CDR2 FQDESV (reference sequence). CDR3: CASSSSLRASGLYNEQFF. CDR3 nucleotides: TGTGCCAGCAGCTCATCCCTTCGGGCTAGCGGGCTATACAATGAGCAGTTCTTC.

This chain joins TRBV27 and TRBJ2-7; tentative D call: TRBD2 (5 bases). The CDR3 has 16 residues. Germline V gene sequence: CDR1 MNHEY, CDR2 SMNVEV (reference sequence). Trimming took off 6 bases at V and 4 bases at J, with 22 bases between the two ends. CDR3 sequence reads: CASRVSAGGLGYEQYF. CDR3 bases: TGTGCCAGCAGGGTGAGTGCGGGCGGCTTGGGGTACGAGCAGTACTTC.

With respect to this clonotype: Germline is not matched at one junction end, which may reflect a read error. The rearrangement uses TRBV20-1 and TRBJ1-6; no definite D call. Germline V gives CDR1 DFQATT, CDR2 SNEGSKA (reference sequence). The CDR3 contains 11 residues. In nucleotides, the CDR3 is TGCAGTGCTAGAGATGTATCTACCCCTCGGTTC. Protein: CSARDVSTPRF.

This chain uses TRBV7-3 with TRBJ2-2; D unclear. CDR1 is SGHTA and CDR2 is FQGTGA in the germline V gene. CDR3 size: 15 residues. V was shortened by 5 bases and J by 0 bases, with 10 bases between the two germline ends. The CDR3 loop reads CASSPGSANTGELFF. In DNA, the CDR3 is TGTGCCAGCAGCCCAGGATCGGCGAACACCGGGGAGCTGTTTTTT.

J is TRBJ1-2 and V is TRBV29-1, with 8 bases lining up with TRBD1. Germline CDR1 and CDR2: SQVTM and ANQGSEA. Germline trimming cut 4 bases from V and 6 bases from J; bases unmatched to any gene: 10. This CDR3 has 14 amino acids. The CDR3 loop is CSVGVTTGEDGYTF. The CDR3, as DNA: TGCAGCGTTGGTGTTACGACAGGGGAGGATGGCTACACCTTC.

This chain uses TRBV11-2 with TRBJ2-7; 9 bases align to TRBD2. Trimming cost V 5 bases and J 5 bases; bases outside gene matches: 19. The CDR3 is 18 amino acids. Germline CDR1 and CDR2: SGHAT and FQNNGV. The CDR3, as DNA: TGTGCCAGCAGCGTCGAACAAATAGCGGGAGAGGTTTATAACGAGCAGTACTTC. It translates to CASSVEQIAGEVYNEQYF. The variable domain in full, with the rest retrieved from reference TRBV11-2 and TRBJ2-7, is EAGVAQSPRYKIIEKRQSVAFWCNPISGHATLYWYQQILGQGPKLLIQFQNNGVVDDSQLPKDRFSAERLKGVDSTLKIQPAKLEDSAVYLCASSVEQIAGEVYNEQYFGPGTRLTVT.